This T cell receptor (beta chain) was sequenced in a study of regulatory T cells in long-lasting Graves disease. Study outcomes and limitations: Newly diagnosed disease favored TRBV20-1 and TRBJ2-1 over persistent disease.

The V end lost 2 bases, the J end lost 5 bases, and 10 bases lay between the germline ends. This CDR3 region has 13 residues. In germline, CDR1 is GTSNPN, CDR2 SVGIG (reference sequence). As to time point: persistent/refractory GD, antithyroid drugs over 5 years with positive TRAb. With RNA extracted from PBMCs as input, the TCR library was made. In the case of this clonotype: Its cognate antigen is unknown.

With iRepertoire HTBI primers and Arm-PCR of CDR3 regions, TCR beta libraries were built. TCRdb fed the multiplex PCR reads into MiXCR, producing one record per CDR3 protein. The sample consists of 400,000 to 500,000 distinct CDR3 sequences, roughly 21% of them appearing once. This sequence originates from a female donor with Graves disease. V usage is TRBV30 and J usage is TRBJ1-5; no definite D call. The source material was peripheral blood mononuclear cells (PBMCs), sampled when the disease was refractory, from a patient treated with antithyroid drugs. The CDR3 DNA reads TGTGCCTGGAGTCCCTCATGGCATCAGCCCCAGCATTTT. Amino acid sequence: CAWSPSWHQPQHF.